Each of the 3 T cell receptor beta chains below was sequenced from the same sample in a study of shared clonotypes between healthy human individuals. Libraries were prepared by immunoSEQ multiplex PCR; TCRdb keeps only in-frame clonotypes and omits some of them. The profile covers more than 550,000 clones, with about nine tenths appearing a single time and 34% taken by the ten largest. The material sequenced was memory CD8+ T cells from PBMCs. The subset here: CD45RO+ cells pooled with CCR7-negative TemRA cells. Receptor source: a man in his late teens or twenties in good health. Some clones in this sample may be carry-over from other donors' samples.

Turning to this clone: At one end, the junction sequence differs from germline, possibly due to a read error. This chain connects TRBV19 to TRBJ2-2; TRBD1 might be the D (5 bases). The CDR3 spans 15 residues. Per germline, CDR1 LNHDA and CDR2 SQIVND (reference sequence). The CDR3 protein is CASSIDRWGTGELFF. CDR3 nucleotide sequence: TGTGCCAGTAGCATAGACAGATGGGGCACCGGGGAGCTGTTTTTT.

The chain links TRBV7-9 to TRBJ2-7, with TRBD1 as a possible D gene (5 bases). The V gene lost 7 bases and the J gene lost 3 bases, with 22 bases spanning the gap. The germline gives CDR1 SEHNR, CDR2 FQNEAQ (reference sequence). The CDR3 consists of 16 residues. The CDR3 sequence: CASNKGGQGAFYEQYF. Written as DNA, the CDR3 is TGTGCCAGCAACAAAGGCGGCCAGGGTGCTTTCTACGAGCAGTACTTC. Looking up the rest from reference TRBV7-9 and TRBJ2-7 gives the full variable domain: DTGVSQNPRHKITKRGQNVTFRCDPISEHNRLYWYRQTLGQGPEFLTYFQNEAQLEKSRLLSDRFSAERPKGSFSTLEIQRTEQGDSAMYLCASNKGGQGAFYEQYFGPGTRLTVT.

V and J are TRBV11-2 and TRBJ2-7; TRBD2 matches 7 bases. J was trimmed by 3 bases and V by 10 bases; bases with no gene match: 21. The CDR3 extends over 17 amino acids. Germline V gene data show CDR1 as SGHAT and CDR2 as FQNNGV. CDR3 sequence reads: CATKRGGTSYAGYEQYF. The CDR3 DNA sequence: TGTGCCACCAAGCGGGGCGGTACTAGCTATGCGGGCTACGAGCAGTACTTC.